One TCR beta chain is described in this entry. In the source study's methods: For nucleated cells, counts were estimated from reference gene primer amplification. Sequencing was performed with immunoSEQ multiplex PCR; in TCRdb, only in-frame clones are kept and a portion is missing. V and J calls and clone size are given by that table; D and trimming were obtained from the DNA. The repertoire holds 270,000 or so clones, with 81% as singletons. The data originate from a study of blood T cell repertoires in COVID-19. At the level of the study: Samples taken during acute and convalescent COVID-19 were collected in the United States, Italy and Spain. Sources were T cells, B-cell-depleted T cells, or PBMCs; the material itself was cDNA or gDNA.

The CDR3 runs 13 residues. CDR1 is SGHTA and CDR2 is FQGNSA in the germline V gene. Trimming cost V 1 base and J 6 bases, with 9 bases left between them. This clonotype originated in a woman aged 55-75 years with active or convalescent COVID-19. The genes are TRBV7-2 and TRBJ1-1; D remains unclear. The sample taken for sequencing was peripheral blood. The CDR3 protein is CASSLVGSSEAFF. In DNA form, the CDR3 reads TGTGCCAGCAGCTTAGTAGGTAGCTCTGAAGCTTTCTTT.